Below are 23 T cell receptor beta chains sequenced from a single sample in a study of T cells in Graves' hyperthyroidism and ophthalmopathy. Amplified TCR beta CDR3 regions came from RNA transcripts. When the TCR CDR3 underwent first-round RT-PCR, the HTBI primer set was used. TCRdb re-analysed the multiplex PCR reads in MiXCR, keeping a single row per CDR3 protein. In the table there are more than 300,000 distinct CDR3 sequences, approximately 17% of which are singletons. The sequencing input was blood. These receptor sequences come from a young woman with Graves' hyperthyroidism that later progressed to Graves' ophthalmopathy.

As for this clonotype: It may be a read error: a sequence one base away is much more abundant. The genes are TRBV2 and TRBJ1-3; possibly TRBD1 for D (5 bases). CDR1 is SNHLY and CDR2 is FYNNEI in the germline V gene. This CDR3 spans 15 amino acids. The CDR3 DNA sequence: TGTGCCAGCAGTGGGCCCCGGGGCACTGGAAACACCTTATATTTT. Residues: CASSGPRGTGNTLYF.

This chain joins TRBV2 and TRBJ2-3; D is uncertain. Germline CDR1 is SNHLY and CDR2 is FYNNEI. Between the trimmed V and J ends, which lost 3 bases and 1 base, there was a span of 8 bases. The CDR3 totals 14 residues. For the CDR3, the DNA is TGTGCCAGCAGTGAGGCATTGGGCACAGATACGCAGTATTTT. As protein: CASSEALGTDTQYF.

The rearrangement links TRBV20-1 to TRBJ2-4; D possibly corresponds to TRBD1 (6 bases). CDR3 size: 17 residues. Germline assignment: CDR1 DFQATT and CDR2 SNEGSKA (reference sequence). V lost 2 bases and J lost 0, with 17 bases in between. The CDR3 protein is CSARPQGQRLAKNIQYF. CDR3 coding DNA: TGCAGTGCTAGACCCCAAGGACAGCGCCTAGCCAAAAACATTCAGTACTTC.

Many counts were recorded for this clonotype. Here the CDR3 DNA reads TGTGCCAGCAGTTTGATCCGGGGGGCTGGAGATACGCAGTATTTT. This sequence encodes CASSLIRGAGDTQYF. The chain carries TRBV2 and TRBJ2-3, with D perhaps matching TRBD2 (7 bases). Trimming pared 5 bases from V and 5 bases from J, leaving 17 bases between. The CDR3 is 15 residues long. Germline lookup yields CDR1 SNHLY and CDR2 FYNNEI.

This clonotype appeared many times. The rearrangement links TRBV28 to TRBJ1-5; 7 bases line up with TRBD1. V trimming: 6 bases; J trimming: 3 bases; junction bases outside the gene matches: 5. The CDR3 runs 14 residues. Per germline, CDR1 MDHEN and CDR2 SYDVKM. The CDR3 DNA reads as TGTGCCAGCAGCCCGACAGGGACCAATCAGCCCCAGCATTTT. Translated: CASSPTGTNQPQHF.

This clonotype was seen a handful of times. The chain carries TRBV7-2 and TRBJ1-2; 7 positions match TRBD1. The germline V gene encodes CDR1 SGHTA and CDR2 FQGNSA. The V and J ends lost 5 bases and 4 bases, in that order; junction bases with no gene match: 10. The CDR3 sequence is 15 residues long. As DNA, the CDR3 is TGTGCCAGCAGCCTCGGTAACAGGGGATTCTATGGCTACACCTTC. This translates into CASSLGNRGFYGYTF. The whole variable domain, filled in from reference TRBV7-2 and TRBJ1-2, reads GAGVSQSPSNKVTEKGKDVELRCDPISGHTALYWYRQSLGQGLEFLIYFQGNSAPDKSGLPSDRFSAERTGGSVSTLTIQRTQQEDSAVYLCASSLGNRGFYGYTFGSGTRLTVV.

The table lists this clonotype with a few counts. This could be a read error, since a much larger clone is one nucleotide away. This CDR3 reads CASSHRDRDNILREQYF. The CDR3 coding sequence is TGTGCCAGCAGCCACCGGGACAGGGACAATATACTCCGCGAGCAGTACTTC. The V and J genes are TRBV28 and TRBJ2-7, with TRBD1 matching 9 bases. The CDR3 is 17 amino acids. The V gene's germline CDR1 is MDHEN and CDR2 SYDVKM. V lost 6 bases and J lost 6; bases outside the gene matches: 18.

The CDR3: CSVEGGVYTYNEQFF. The CDR3, as DNA: TGCAGCGTTGAGGGCGGAGTCTATACCTACAATGAGCAGTTCTTC. V is TRBV29-1 and J is TRBJ2-1; D uncertain. Germline CDR1 and CDR2: SQVTM and ANQGSEA. Trimming left V 3 bases short and J 2 bases short, with 14 bases between. The CDR3 is made up of 15 amino acids.

This sequence joins TRBV5-1 and TRBJ2-7, with 10 bases identical to TRBD1. The CDR3 length is 15 residues. Trimming removed 2 bases from V and 6 bases from J; junction bases left unmatched: 8. Germline-derived CDR1 and CDR2 are SGHRS and YFSETQ. CDR3 residues: CASSLGGTGVVEQYF. The CDR3 DNA is TGCGCCAGCAGCTTAGGCGGGACAGGGGTGGTCGAGCAGTACTTC.

This clonotype showed up many times. The genes are TRBV24-1 and TRBJ2-2; 7 bases fit TRBD1. Unmatched junction bases numbered 7, after V lost 4 bases and J lost 6 bases. The CDR3 is 15 residues long. The germline CDR1 and CDR2 sequences are KGHDR and SFDVKD. CDR3 amino acids: CATSDRRGLAGELFF. The CDR3 DNA follows: TGTGCCACCAGTGACCGAAGGGGGCTGGCCGGGGAGCTGTTTTTT.

This clonotype was seen a few times. The chain has TRBV29-1 and TRBJ2-7; 7 positions match TRBD1. This CDR3 contains 13 residues. CDR1 is SQVTM, CDR2 ANQGSEA, per germline. Unmatched junction bases numbered 3, after V lost 4 bases and J lost 0 bases. The CDR3 here is CSVAGTASYEQYF. The DNA of the CDR3 is TGCAGCGTTGCCGGGACAGCCTCCTACGAGCAGTACTTC.

This clonotype was recorded at least ten times. V is TRBV11-2 and J is TRBJ2-7; D is perhaps TRBD1 (6 bases). CDR1 is SGHAT, CDR2 FQNNGV, per germline. Trimming took 6 bases from V and 3 from J, leaving 12 bases between them. CDR3 length equals 13 residues. In nucleotides, the CDR3 is TGTGCCAGCAGATTTACAGGGAGCTACGAGCAGTACTTC. The encoded protein is CASRFTGSYEQYF.

The chain uses TRBV2 and TRBJ1-3; maybe TRBD1 (5 bases). The CDR3 sequence is 15 residues long. Germline CDR1 and CDR2: SNHLY and FYNNEI. Trimming took 2 bases from V and 0 from J, leaving 8 bases between them. DNA for the CDR3: TGTGCCAGCAGTGAACACAGGACCTCTGGAAACACCATATATTTT. This translates into CASSEHRTSGNTIYF.

The gene calls are TRBV20-1 and TRBJ1-5; the match to TRBD1 covers 8 bases. Germline trimming cut 5 bases from V and 1 base from J; bases unmatched to any gene: 1. This CDR3 has 13 residues. Germline V gene sequence: CDR1 DFQATT, CDR2 SNEGSKA (reference sequence). CDR3 in amino acids: CSAWDRSNQPQHF. Written as DNA, the CDR3 is TGCAGTGCTTGGGACAGGAGCAATCAGCCCCAGCATTTT.

The table lists this clonotype with a few counts. This may arise from a read error, as a much more abundant clone is one base away. The rearrangement uses TRBV24-1 and TRBJ2-1; 14 positions agree with TRBD2. CDR1 and CDR2 (germline): KGHDR, SFDVKD. CDR3 size: 18 residues. Here the CDR3 reads CTTSDAGLAGGGVNEQFF. In nucleotides, the CDR3 is TGTACCACCAGTGATGCAGGACTAGCGGGAGGTGGGGTAAATGAGCAGTTCTTC.

This clonotype was counted only a few times. V is TRBV7-9 and J is TRBJ2-3; D may be TRBD2 (6 bases). The CDR3 contains 14 residues. Germline assignment: CDR1 SEHNR and CDR2 FQNEAQ (reference sequence). V dropped 3 bases and J dropped 7 bases, with 14 bases sitting between them. The CDR3 spells CASSFRGTPYTQYF. The DNA of the CDR3 is TGTGCCAGCAGCTTCCGGGGGACTCCCTATACGCAGTATTTT.

This clonotype was picked up many times. The J gene is TRBJ2-7, the V gene TRBV5-1; D might be TRBD1 or TRBD2, each matching 5 bases. Trimming removed 2 bases from V and 0 bases from J, with 6 bases in between. The CDR3 contains 13 residues. Germline V lookup: CDR1 SGHRS, CDR2 YFSETQ. The CDR3 nucleotides read TGCGCCAGCAGCTTTGGGGGCTCCTACGAGCAGTACTTC. This translates into CASSFGGSYEQYF.

This clonotype was counted at least ten times. This chain uses TRBV12-3 or TRBV12-4 with TRBJ2-1; TRBD1 is a possible D gene (6 bases). This CDR3 has 13 amino acids. Trimming shortened V by 5 bases and J by 10 bases, and 15 bases separated the two germline ends. The CDR3 nucleotides read TGTGCCAGCAGTCTAGGACAGTCGATGGAGCAGTTCTTC. This translates into CASSLGQSMEQFF.

The V and J genes are TRBV10-2 and TRBJ2-5; D perhaps matches TRBD2 (6 bases). The V end was cut by 4 bases, the J end by 5 bases, with 20 bases between. This CDR3 has 16 residues. CDR1 and CDR2 from the germline V gene are WSHSY and SAAADI. The CDR3 DNA follows: TGCGCCAGCAGTGCCCTCCTTCTCGGGAGTTTCGAGACCCAGTACTTC. It yields the protein CASSALLLGSFETQYF.

Comment on this clonotype: Since the CDR3 does not end with the conserved phenylalanine or tryptophan, this likely comes from a read error. The CDR3 sequence is CASSFRGNYGYTS. CDR3 in DNA: TGTGCCAGCAGCTTCAGGGGTAACTATGGCTACACCTCC. This chain links TRBV4-2 with TRBJ1-2, with D perhaps TRBD1 (6 bases). CDR1 is LGHNA, CDR2 YNFKEQ, per germline. The CDR3 has 13 amino acids. V dropped 5 bases and J dropped 1 base, with 8 bases sitting between them.

This clonotype has ten or more counts. The chain has TRBV29-1 and TRBJ1-2; a weak D match, TRBD1 (5 bases). Trimming cost V 7 bases and J 6 bases, with 15 bases left between them. Germline-derived CDR1 and CDR2 are SQVTM and ANQGSEA. CDR3 length: 12 residues. DNA for the CDR3: TGCAGCGCTGTCGTTGGGGGAGATGGCTACACCTTC. Amino acids: CSAVVGGDGYTF.

For this clonotype: This could be a read error, since a much larger clone is one nucleotide away. This chain joins TRBV27 and TRBJ1-1, with no clear D. The germline V and J ends were trimmed by 8 bases and 6 bases, with 7 bases remaining between them. The CDR3 totals 10 residues. Per the germline V gene, CDR1 is MNHEY and CDR2 is SMNVEV (reference sequence). In DNA form, the CDR3 reads TGTGCCAGCTGGGGAGCTGAAGCTTTCTTT. Translated, it gives CASWGAEAFF.

This clonotype came up many times. The chain recombines TRBV5-1 with TRBJ2-5; D not certain. There are 17 residues in the CDR3. The V gene's germline CDR1 is SGHRS and CDR2 YFSETQ. With 0 bases removed from V and 4 bases from J, the gap between germline ends came to 19 bases. CDR3 DNA sequence: TGCGCCAGCAGCTTGGGCTCCCCGGACCTCCTAGGAGAGACCCAGTACTTC. Amino acid sequence: CASSLGSPDLLGETQYF.